This is a list of T cell receptor beta chains from one sample in a study of blood T cell repertoires in COVID-19. Repertoires were generated with immunoSEQ multiplex PCR, while TCRdb's copy carries only in-frame clones and drops some. The repertoire holds about 480,000 clones, 75% to 90% seen once, with 0.7% to 1% in the top ten. Sequencing input: peripheral blood. These receptor sequences come from a man between 18 and 29 years old with COVID-19, enrolled during active disease. The CDR3 runs from the conserved cysteine through the conserved F or W. A D gene is named only where the DNA matches it firmly. Clone size is stated in some rows and not others, as once, few, many or a class when expanded.

cdr3_aa: CASSLAGNEPQHF
cdr3_nt: TGCGCCAGCAGCTTGGCAGGTAACGAGCCCCAGCATTTT
clone_size: -
j_call: TRBJ1-5
v_call: TRBV5-1
d_call: -

cdr3_aa: CASSEDRINEKLFF
cdr3_nt: TGTGCCAGCAGTGAGGACAGGATTAATGAAAAACTGTTTTTT
clone_size: -
j_call: TRBJ1-4
v_call: TRBV6-1
d_call: TRBD1

cdr3_aa: CSVELRRGDTQYF
cdr3_nt: TGCAGCGTTGAATTGAGGCGAGGAGATACGCAGTATTTT
clone_size: -
j_call: TRBJ2-3
v_call: TRBV29-1
d_call: -

cdr3_aa: CAWMVYTDTQYF
cdr3_nt: TGTGCCTGGATGGTCTACACAGATACGCAGTATTTT
clone_size: -
j_call: TRBJ2-3
v_call: TRBV30
d_call: -

cdr3_aa: CAWSSGRANTGELFF
cdr3_nt: TGTGCCTGGAGCAGCGGAAGGGCGAACACCGGGGAGCTGTTTTTT
clone_size: -
j_call: TRBJ2-2
v_call: TRBV30
d_call: -

cdr3_aa: CASSQRLFYEQYF
cdr3_nt: TGTGCCAGCAGCCAAAGACTATTCTACGAGCAGTACTTC
clone_size: -
j_call: TRBJ2-7
v_call: TRBV7-8
d_call: -

cdr3_aa: CASSVSIIGTDTQYF
cdr3_nt: TGCGCCAGCAGCGTTAGCATCATAGGCACAGATACGCAGTATTTT
clone_size: -
j_call: TRBJ2-3
v_call: TRBV5-1
d_call: -

cdr3_aa: CASSPRGSTYEQYF
cdr3_nt: TGTGCCAGCAGCCCCAGGGGGTCCACCTACGAGCAGTACTTC
clone_size: -
j_call: TRBJ2-7
v_call: TRBV7-9
d_call: TRBD1

cdr3_aa: CASSQSPTWYNYGYTF
cdr3_nt: TGTGCCAGCAGCCAATCCCCGACATGGTATAACTATGGCTACACCTTC
clone_size: -
j_call: TRBJ1-2
v_call: TRBV14
d_call: -

cdr3_aa: CASGGAGTTDTQYF
cdr3_nt: TGTGCCAGCGGAGGGGCAGGGACCACAGATACGCAGTATTTT
clone_size: -
j_call: TRBJ2-3
v_call: TRBV27
d_call: -

cdr3_aa: CASREPPGLAGSSSEQYF
cdr3_nt: TGTGCCAGCAGAGAACCTCCGGGACTAGCGGGATCAAGCTCCGAGCAGTACTTC
clone_size: -
j_call: TRBJ2-7
v_call: TRBV6-1
d_call: TRBD2

cdr3_aa: CASSLTGRGGELFF
cdr3_nt: TGTGCCAGCAGTCTTACAGGGAGGGGCGGGGAGCTGTTTTTT
clone_size: -
j_call: TRBJ2-2
v_call: TRBV27
d_call: -

cdr3_aa: CASSPADTSSYEQYF
cdr3_nt: TGTGCCAGTAGTCCTGCTGACACTTCCTCCTACGAGCAGTACTTC
clone_size: -
j_call: TRBJ2-7
v_call: TRBV19
d_call: -

cdr3_aa: CASLGSWDEQFF
cdr3_nt: TGTGCCAGCCTCGGGAGTTGGGATGAGCAGTTCTTC
clone_size: -
j_call: TRBJ2-1
v_call: TRBV7-9
d_call: -

cdr3_aa: CASSYSQGPTDTQYF
cdr3_nt: TGTGCCAGCAGTTACTCCCAGGGGCCCACAGATACGCAGTATTTT
clone_size: -
j_call: TRBJ2-3
v_call: TRBV6-6
d_call: -

cdr3_aa: CASSLAAGTPSTDTQYF
cdr3_nt: TGTGCCAGCAGCTTAGCAGCCGGGACACCCAGCACAGATACGCAGTATTTT
clone_size: once
j_call: TRBJ2-3
v_call: TRBV7-2
d_call: -

cdr3_aa: CASSEYPSDQPQHF
cdr3_nt: TGTGCCAGCAGTGAATATCCCTCGGATCAGCCCCAGCATTTT
clone_size: -
j_call: TRBJ1-5
v_call: TRBV25-1
d_call: -

cdr3_aa: CSVYSGGNTGELFF
cdr3_nt: TGCAGCGTCTATAGCGGGGGGAACACCGGGGAGCTGTTTTTT
clone_size: few
j_call: TRBJ2-2
v_call: TRBV29-1
d_call: TRBD2

cdr3_aa: CASRTSGSPYNEQFF
cdr3_nt: TGCGCCAGCAGGACTAGCGGGAGCCCCTACAATGAGCAGTTCTTC
clone_size: -
j_call: TRBJ2-1
v_call: TRBV10-2
d_call: TRBD2

cdr3_aa: CASSFGESGYTF
cdr3_nt: TGTGCCAGCAGCTTTGGGGAGTCGGGCTACACCTTC
clone_size: -
j_call: TRBJ1-2
v_call: TRBV7-9
d_call: -